In its sample, the clone carrying this T cell receptor (beta chain) was seen many times. The data originate from a study of T cells after yellow fever vaccination. Generation of TCR cDNA used 5'RACE template switching (which added a universal primer site and UMIs). From the 5' RACE reads, TCRdb called clonotypes with MiXCR, one entry per CDR3 protein. The data show about 30,000 distinct CDR3 sequences, roughly 6.3% seen once. From germline, CDR1 is SEHNR and CDR2 FQNEAQ (reference sequence). V gave up 1 base and J gave up 5 bases; unmatched junction bases: 11. This CDR3 has 17 residues. This chain connects TRBV7-9 to TRBJ2-5, with TRBD1 matching 9 bases. The TCR sequence derives from a man in his thirties or forties who received the YFV17D yellow fever vaccine. Sequenced material: PBMCs, either bulk or a sorted T-cell subset (CD4+, CD8+, memory, or dextramer-sorted; not recorded which), taken on the day of the yellow fever booster vaccination. CDR3 nucleotide sequence: TGTGCCAGCAGCTTAGATGGACAGGGGATTCGGTACGAGACCCAGTACTTC. It encodes CASSLDGQGIRYETQYF.